This T cell receptor (beta chain) comes out of a study of T-cell reconstitution after alpha-beta-depleted transplantation in children. CDR1 is LGHNT, CDR2 FRNRAP, per germline. The CDR3 has 15 residues. V trimming: 1 base; J trimming: 2 bases; junction bases outside the gene matches: 4. The study, taken as a whole, reports: Certain patients had high TCRbeta diversity at day 60, and it came from recipient T cells and thymic progenitors that survived. At the one-year point after transplant, T-cell counts and TCRbeta diversity were found to come mostly from T cells that had been newly produced. After transplant, at about two months, alpha-beta T cells were reportedly derived from several hundred expanded graft clones.

The library targeted TCRbeta and was prepared with unique molecular identifiers. TCRdb reprocessed the PCR reads via MiXCR and lists one record per CDR3 protein. The data hold around 670,000 distinct CDR3 sequences, with approximately 14% observed a single time. As to this clonotype: Its cognate antigen is unknown.

Sequencing used PBMCs, obtained before TCRalphabeta/CD19-depleted stem cell transplant. This chain uses TRBV12-5 with TRBJ2-7; 8 bases fit TRBD1. The TCR sequence derives from a girl aged 2 to 10 with congenital amegakaryocytic thrombocytopenia, due to receive a stem cell transplant. For the CDR3, the DNA is TGTGCTAGTGGTTTGGGGACAGGGCCAGCCTACGAGCAGTACTTC. Its translation is CASGLGTGPAYEQYF. Drawing the rest from reference TRBV12-5 and TRBJ2-7, the complete variable domain is DARVTQTPRHKVTEMGQEVTMRCQPILGHNTVFWYRQTMMQGLELLAYFRNRAPLDDSGMPKDRFSAEMPDATLATLKIQPSEPRDSAVYFCASGLGTGPAYEQYFGPGTRLTVT.